Detailed here is one TCR beta chain. Its antigen is undetermined. The PCR contained 60 Vbeta and 13 Jbeta primers. TCRdb's table, derived via immunoSEQ multiplex PCR, lists solely in-frame clones and lacks some. The sample carries about 160,000 clones, around four fifths recorded once. These data come from a study of cytomegalovirus exposure and HLA in healthy donors. As for the study in general: Sequencing of approximately 190 million T cells in an earlier analysis found around 120 million unique TCR beta sequences. Early released data comprised some 91 million unique TCRs from HLA-typed donors.

CDR1 is SGHNT, CDR2 YYREEE, per germline (reference sequence). The V end lost 2 bases, the J end lost 5 bases, and 8 bases lay between the germline ends. The CDR3 sequence is 13 residues long. Study-wide points: It was about 180 TCR beta chains that were listed as cytomegalovirus-associated. TCR beta V- and J-gene trimming, according to a later analysis, was linked to a missense DCLRE1C variant.

J is TRBJ2-1 and V is TRBV5-4; D possibly corresponds to TRBD2 (6 bases). Sequenced: PBMCs. This receptor was identified in a man aged 18 to 30 in good health and CMV-seronegative. This CDR3 reads CASSFTSNNEQFF. The CDR3 DNA is TGTGCCAGCAGCTTTACTAGCAACAATGAGCAGTTCTTC.